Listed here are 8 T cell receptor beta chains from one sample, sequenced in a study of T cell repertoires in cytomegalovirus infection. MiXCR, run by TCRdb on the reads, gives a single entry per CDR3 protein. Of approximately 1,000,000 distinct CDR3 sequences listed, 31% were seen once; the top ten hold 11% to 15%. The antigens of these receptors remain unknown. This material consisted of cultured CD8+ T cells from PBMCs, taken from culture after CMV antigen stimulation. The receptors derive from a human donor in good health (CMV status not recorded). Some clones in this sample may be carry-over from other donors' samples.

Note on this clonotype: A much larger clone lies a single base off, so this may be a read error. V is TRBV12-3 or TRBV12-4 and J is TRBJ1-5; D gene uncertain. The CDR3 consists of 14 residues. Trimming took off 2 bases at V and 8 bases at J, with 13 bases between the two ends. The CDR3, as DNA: TGTGCCAGCAGTTTACGTCTAGGCGTCGAGCCCCAGCATTTT. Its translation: CASSLRLGVEPQHF.

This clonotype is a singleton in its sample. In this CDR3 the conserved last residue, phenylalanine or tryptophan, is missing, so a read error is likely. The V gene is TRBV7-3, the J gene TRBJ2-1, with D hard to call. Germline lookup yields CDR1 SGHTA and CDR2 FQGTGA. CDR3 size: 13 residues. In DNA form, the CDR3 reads TGTGCTAGCAGCTTAGGAACCTACAATGAGCAGTTCTCC. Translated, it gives CASSLGTYNEQFS.

The CDR3 loop is CASSPDILNTEAFF. CDR3 in DNA: TGCGCCAGCAGCCCAGACATCTTGAACACTGAAGCTTTCTTT. The chain employs TRBV10-1 and TRBJ1-1; D is uncertain. The CDR3 covers 14 residues. The V gene lost 6 bases and the J gene lost 0 bases, with 11 bases spanning the gap. Germline CDR1 and CDR2: WNHNN and SYGVQD (reference sequence).

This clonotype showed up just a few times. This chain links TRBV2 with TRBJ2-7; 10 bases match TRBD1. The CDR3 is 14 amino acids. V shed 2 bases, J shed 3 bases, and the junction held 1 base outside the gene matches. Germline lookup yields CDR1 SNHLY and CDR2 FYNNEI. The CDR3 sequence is CASSEWDRGYEQYF. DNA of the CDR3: TGTGCCAGCAGTGAATGGGACAGGGGCTACGAGCAGTACTTC.

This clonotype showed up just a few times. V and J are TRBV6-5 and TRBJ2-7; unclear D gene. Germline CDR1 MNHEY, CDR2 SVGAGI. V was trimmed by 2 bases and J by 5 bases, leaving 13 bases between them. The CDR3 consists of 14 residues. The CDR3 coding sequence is TGTGCCAGCAGTTACGGGCGGTCCGGCGACGAGCAGTACTTC. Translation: CASSYGRSGDEQYF.

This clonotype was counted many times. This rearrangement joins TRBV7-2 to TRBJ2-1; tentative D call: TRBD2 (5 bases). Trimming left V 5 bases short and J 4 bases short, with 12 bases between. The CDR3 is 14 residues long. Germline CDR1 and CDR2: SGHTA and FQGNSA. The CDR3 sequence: CASSPREGYNEQFF. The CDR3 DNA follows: TGTGCCAGCAGCCCCCGTGAGGGATACAATGAGCAGTTCTTC.

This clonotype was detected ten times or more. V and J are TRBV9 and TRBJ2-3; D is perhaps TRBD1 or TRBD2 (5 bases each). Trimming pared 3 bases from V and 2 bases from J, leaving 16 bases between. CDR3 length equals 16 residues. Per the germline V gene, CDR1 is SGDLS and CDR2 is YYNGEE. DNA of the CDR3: TGTGCCAGCAGCGCCGGGACCGAACGCTACACAGATACGCAGTATTTT. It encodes CASSAGTERYTDTQYF.

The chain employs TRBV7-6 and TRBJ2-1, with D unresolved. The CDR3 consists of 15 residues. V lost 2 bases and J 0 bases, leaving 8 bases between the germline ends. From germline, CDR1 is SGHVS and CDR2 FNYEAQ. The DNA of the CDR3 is TGTGCCAGCAGCTTACTGGACCTCTCCTACAATGAGCAGTTCTTC. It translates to CASSLLDLSYNEQFF.